This T cell receptor (beta chain) came from a study of cytomegalovirus exposure and HLA in healthy donors. Comments on this clone: Its antigen is still unknown. Other DNA sequences in the sample encode the same CDR3.

Use of 60 Vbeta and 13 Jbeta primers characterized the PCR. Clones were sequenced by immunoSEQ multiplex PCR, and TCRdb holds only the in-frame ones, with some missing. The sample has roughly 130,000 clones, roughly four fifths seen once. The germline V and J ends were trimmed by 6 bases and 4 bases, with 10 bases remaining between them. CDR1 is SNHLY, CDR2 FYNNEI, per germline. The CDR3 totals 12 residues. General observations from the study: Cytomegalovirus association was assigned to approximately 160 TCR beta chains. The likely origin of a cluster of highly shared sequence variants was a sequencing artifact.

The sequence came from a male donor in good health and CMV-seropositive. Sequences were obtained from PBMCs. This rearrangement joins TRBV2 to TRBJ2-7, with a possible D match to TRBD1 (6 bases). DNA of the CDR3: TGTGCCAGCAGATTACAGGGATACGAGCAGTACTTC. Its protein product is CASRLQGYEQYF.